This passage covers 31 T cell receptor beta chains from one sample sequenced in a study of blood T cells in healthy people across ages (dated by TCRdb to 2013 to 2016). The method behind the library was 5' RACE. The sequencer was an Illumina HiSeq 2500. A second PCR of roughly 7 to 12 cycles was run with a J-beta primer mix and a sample-barcoded 5' primer. TCRdb reran the public reads through fastp at Q25 and MiXCR, keeping productive beta chains. Records with the same CDR3 protein are collapsed into one entry carrying the most frequent genes and DNA. Across this sample there are almost 1 million distinct CDR3 sequences, with about 53% seen only once. The ten most abundant clones make up roughly a fifth of the sample. Sequences were obtained from blood. The source is a woman aged 60-75 years in good health.

The chain employs TRBV4-1 and TRBJ2-3, with 7 bases fitting TRBD2. Germline V CDR1 and CDR2: MGHRA, YSYEKL. Losses at the gene ends were 1 base for V and 2 bases for J; bases not matched to a gene: 6. The CDR3 is 16 amino acids. In DNA form, the CDR3 reads TGCGCCAGCAGCCAAGGAACTAGCGTTCTCACAGATACGCAGTATTTT. As protein: CASSQGTSVLTDTQYF.

The J gene is TRBJ2-3, the V gene TRBV20-1; 10 positions match TRBD2. The CDR3 runs to 14 residues. V lost 2 bases to trimming and J lost 6 bases; unmatched junction nucleotides: 5. Germline CDR1 DFQATT, CDR2 SNEGSKA (reference sequence). Here the CDR3 DNA reads TGCAGTGCTAGATCTAGCGGGAGATTTGATACGCAGTATTTT. This encodes CSARSSGRFDTQYF.

The V gene is TRBV15, the J gene TRBJ2-7; the match to TRBD2 covers 10 bases. J lost 7 bases, V lost 0 bases, and 3 bases had no gene match. The CDR3 totals 14 residues. From germline, CDR1 is LNHNV and CDR2 YYDKDF (reference sequence). The CDR3 bases are TGTGCCACCAGCAGAGACACTAGCGGGAATGAGCAGTACTTC. As protein: CATSRDTSGNEQYF.

The gene calls are TRBV6-6 and TRBJ2-3, with D maybe TRBD2 (6 bases). The CDR3 extends over 16 amino acids. V gave up 3 bases and J gave up 6 bases, with 19 bases separating them. Germline lookup yields CDR1 MNHNY and CDR2 SVGAGI (reference sequence). The CDR3 is CASSYGGGGALDTQYF. CDR3 coding DNA: TGTGCCAGCAGTTATGGGGGTGGAGGGGCGTTGGATACGCAGTATTTT.

The chain recombines TRBV7-6 with TRBJ2-7; the match to TRBD1 covers 7 bases. Germline V gene data show CDR1 as SGHVS and CDR2 as FNYEAQ. This CDR3 spans 15 amino acids. Germline trimming cut 3 bases from V and 2 bases from J; bases unmatched to any gene: 7. CDR3 DNA sequence: TGTGCCAGCAGCTTGGCCCAGACAGGGCCCTACGAGCAGTACTTC. It encodes CASSLAQTGPYEQYF.

The rearrangement uses TRBV28 and TRBJ2-5, with D tentatively TRBD2 (7 bases). The J call may be faulty, since TRBJ2-7 better matches the DNA end. Per the germline V gene, CDR1 is MDHEN and CDR2 is SYDVKM. The CDR3 has 13 amino acids. The CDR3 spells CASRGAHFNEQYF. The DNA for the CDR3 is TGTGCCAGCCGGGGGGCACACTTTAACGAGCAGTACTTC.

This clonotype was seen a few times. The chain has TRBV25-1 and TRBJ1-2; 7 bases are shared with TRBD1. The CDR3 extends over 12 amino acids. With 6 bases clipped from V and 8 bases from J, the junction kept 6 bases outside the gene matches. Germline V CDR1 and CDR2: MGHDK, SYGVNS. CDR3 in amino acids: CASRDRVRGYTF. CDR3 DNA sequence: TGTGCCAGCAGAGACAGGGTACGGGGCTACACCTTC.

V usage is TRBV20-1 and J usage is TRBJ2-3; D may be TRBD2 (5 bases). The CDR3 spans 13 residues. The ends were cut back, 5 bases at V and 2 bases at J, with 11 bases in the middle. Per germline, CDR1 DFQATT and CDR2 SNEGSKA (reference sequence). The CDR3 DNA is TGCAGTGCTGGAGGCGGCTTCACAGATACGCAGTATTTT. Amino acid sequence: CSAGGGFTDTQYF.

This clonotype was counted a few times. The chain carries TRBV7-2 and TRBJ2-1, with a weak D call TRBD1 (6 bases). Germline assignment: CDR1 SGHTA and CDR2 FQGNSA. V lost 3 bases and J 9 bases, leaving 9 bases between the germline ends. The CDR3 is 12 amino acids. The CDR3 sequence: CASSFQGSEQFF. The CDR3 region has the DNA TGTGCCAGCAGCTTCCAGGGGAGTGAGCAGTTCTTC.

The V and J genes are TRBV12-3 or TRBV12-4 and TRBJ2-3, with TRBD1 matching over 7 bases. V was pared by 1 base and J by 14 bases, with 12 bases of the junction left unmatched. The CDR3 runs to 14 residues. The CDR3 DNA reads as TGTGCCAGCAGTTTAGGGCCCGGGACAGCCTGGGGGTATTTT. Its protein is CASSLGPGTAWGYF.

Concerning this clonotype: The junction differs from germline at one of its ends, possibly a read error. V usage is TRBV24-1 and J usage is TRBJ2-5; tentatively, D is TRBD2 (5 bases). The J call is in doubt because the DNA end fits TRBJ2-7 better. The CDR3 totals 14 residues. Germline V gene lookup returns CDR1 KGHDR and CDR2 SFDVKD. Here the CDR3 DNA reads TGTGCTACCAGTGATTTGAGGGTACCAAACGAGCAGTACTTC. Translating gives CATSDLRVPNEQYF.

Here the CDR3 DNA reads TGTGCCAGCACCGCGTCCCGGAACACCGGGGAGCTGTTTTTT. It codes for CASTASRNTGELFF. The chain employs TRBV3-1 and TRBJ2-2; no definite D call. Trimming pared 7 bases from V and 1 base from J, leaving 10 bases between. The germline V gene encodes CDR1 LGHDT and CDR2 YNNKEL (reference sequence). This CDR3 contains 14 residues.

This clonotype has more than one count but fewer than ten. The gene calls are TRBV4-1 and TRBJ1-5; D gene uncertain. CDR1 MGHRA and CDR2 YSYEKL come from the germline V gene. The CDR3 spans 14 residues. With 2 bases removed from V and 6 bases from J, the gap between germline ends came to 11 bases. The CDR3 DNA reads TGCGCCAGCAGCCAACAGGACGGCCGTCAGCCCCAGCATTTT. It encodes CASSQQDGRQPQHF.

This clonotype was seen only a few times. The chain has TRBV28 and TRBJ1-2; D remains unclear. The CDR3 covers 14 residues. From germline, CDR1 is MDHEN and CDR2 SYDVKM. Deletions cut 3 bases from V and 2 bases from J, with 10 bases between. CDR3 amino acids: CASSFDQVNYGYTF. The CDR3, as DNA: TGTGCCAGCAGTTTTGACCAGGTCAACTATGGCTACACCTTC.

This clonotype was detected only a few times. The chain is built from TRBV12-3 or TRBV12-4 and TRBJ2-4; D is perhaps TRBD2 (6 bases). The CDR3 runs to 11 residues. The V and J ends lost 6 bases and 11 bases respectively, with 11 bases between them. The DNA of the CDR3 is TGTGCCAGCAGCGGAGGGGCGGTTCAGTACTTC. Amino acid sequence: CASSGGAVQYF.

The V and J genes are TRBV4-1 and TRBJ2-7; possibly TRBD1 for D (6 bases). Germline V gives CDR1 MGHRA, CDR2 YSYEKL. Deletions cut 4 bases from V and 2 bases from J, with 12 bases between. CDR3 size: 14 residues. The CDR3 DNA reads as TGCGCCAGCAGCCTACAGGGTCGGCCCTACGAGCAGTACTTC. Translating it yields CASSLQGRPYEQYF.

The V and J genes are TRBV20-1 and TRBJ2-3; no clear D gene. The CDR3 runs to 13 residues. Germline V gene data show CDR1 as DFQATT and CDR2 as SNEGSKA (reference sequence). Trimming left V 8 bases short and J 6 bases short, with 18 bases between. The CDR3 loop is CSPKGDNKDTQYF. DNA of the CDR3: TGCAGTCCAAAGGGTGATAACAAGGATACGCAGTATTTT.

This clonotype was counted ten times or more. The chain uses TRBV28 and TRBJ2-5; D remains ambiguous. Germline V gene lookup returns CDR1 MDHEN and CDR2 SYDVKM. The V gene lost 7 bases and the J gene lost 2 bases, with 14 bases spanning the gap. CDR3 size: 14 residues. CDR3 residues: CASTSHRRQETQYF. For the CDR3, the DNA is TGTGCCAGCACTTCTCACCGCCGACAAGAGACCCAGTACTTC.

Only a few counts were recorded for this clonotype. This chain uses TRBV7-2 with TRBJ2-7; D is perhaps TRBD2 (5 bases). The CDR3 length is 15 residues. CDR1 is SGHTA, CDR2 FQGNSA, per germline. Between the trimmed V and J ends, which lost 7 bases and 0 bases, there was a span of 16 bases. CDR3 in amino acids: CASTILVGSSYEQYF. Here the CDR3 DNA reads TGTGCCAGCACCATCCTGGTGGGGAGCTCCTACGAGCAGTACTTC.

This clonotype was counted only a few times. The chain links TRBV7-2 to TRBJ2-7; TRBD2 agrees at 13 bases. Losses at the gene ends were 3 bases for V and 7 bases for J; bases not matched to a gene: 6. Germline CDR1 reads SGHTA; CDR2 reads FQGNSA. The CDR3 loop spans 15 amino acids. CDR3 DNA sequence: TGTGCCAGCAGCTTCACTAGCGGGAGGGGTTGGGAGCAGTACTTC. This translates into CASSFTSGRGWEQYF.

This chain connects TRBV20-1 to TRBJ2-5, with a possible D match to TRBD2 (7 bases). CDR3 size: 14 residues. Germline CDR1 is DFQATT and CDR2 is SNEGSKA (reference sequence). V was clipped by 6 bases and J by 2 bases, with 16 bases between them. In nucleotides, the CDR3 is TGCAGTGCCGGAGGGCGGGGGCTTCAAGAGACCCAGTACTTC. This translates into CSAGGRGLQETQYF.

This chain uses TRBV7-8 with TRBJ2-6, with TRBD2 as a possible D gene (6 bases). The V and J ends lost 1 base and 9 bases respectively, with 16 bases between them. The germline V gene encodes CDR1 SGHVS and CDR2 FQNEAQ. CDR3 length: 16 residues. CDR3 in amino acids: CASSLDSGRGGNVLTF. DNA of the CDR3: TGTGCCAGCAGCTTAGATTCGGGTAGGGGAGGCAACGTCCTGACTTTC.

This clonotype was observed a handful of times. In nucleotides, the CDR3 is TGCAGTGCTAGTAGGGACGTCACAGATACGCAGTATTTT. Its translation: CSASRDVTDTQYF. The genes are TRBV20-1 and TRBJ2-3; D tentatively reads TRBD1 or TRBD2 (5 bases each). CDR1 DFQATT and CDR2 SNEGSKA come from the germline V gene (reference sequence). The V end was cut by 3 bases, the J end by 2 bases, with 9 bases between. The CDR3 length is 13 residues.

The gene calls are TRBV6-2 or TRBV6-3 and TRBJ2-3, with D unclear. Germline loops: CDR1 MNHEY, CDR2 SVGEGT. The CDR3 spans 17 residues. Trimming took off 3 bases at V and 4 bases at J, with 20 bases between the two ends. The CDR3 DNA is TGTGCCAGCAGTTATCTTGGAGTTACCCTCACACCAGATACGCAGTATTTT. Translated: CASSYLGVTLTPDTQYF.

This clonotype was observed a handful of times. This chain connects TRBV3-1 to TRBJ1-5; D gene uncertain. Trimming stripped 0 bases from V and 0 bases from J, with 9 bases between. Germline loops: CDR1 LGHDT, CDR2 YNNKEL (reference sequence). The CDR3 is 16 amino acids. The CDR3 sequence is CASSQDLGNSNQPQHF. In nucleotides, the CDR3 is TGTGCCAGCAGCCAAGATTTGGGTAATAGCAATCAGCCCCAGCATTTT.

The chain's CDR3 is CSVRGPISDSYEQYF. The CDR3 DNA is TGCAGCGTTCGGGGGCCCATATCTGACTCCTACGAGCAGTACTTC. The genes are TRBV29-1 and TRBJ2-7, with D possibly called TRBD1 or TRBD2 (6 bases each). From germline, CDR1 is SQVTM and CDR2 ANQGSEA. This CDR3 has 15 amino acids. V was clipped by 5 bases and J by 0 bases, with 17 bases between them.

The CDR3 region has the DNA TGTGCCTGCTCCCCCCAGGGCGTCCGTGGCTACACCTTC. Protein product: CACSPQGVRGYTF. This chain joins TRBV30 and TRBJ1-2; tentative D call: TRBD1 (5 bases). Between the trimmed V and J ends, which lost 6 bases and 7 bases, there was a span of 18 bases. Germline CDR1 GTSNPN, CDR2 SVGIG (reference sequence). This CDR3 comprises 13 residues.

The V call is TRBV5-1, the J call TRBJ1-1; a weak D match, TRBD1 (6 bases). The length of the CDR3 is 13 residues. Germline assignment: CDR1 SGHRS and CDR2 YFSETQ. Trimming cost V 5 bases and J 4 bases, with 12 bases left between them. CDR3 protein: CASSGGRSTEAFF. The CDR3 nucleotides are TGCGCCAGCAGTGGGGGGCGCAGCACTGAAGCTTTCTTT.

The chain combines TRBV4-2 with TRBJ2-1; D perhaps matches TRBD2 (5 bases). The J call may be faulty, since TRBJ2-7 better matches the DNA end. In germline, CDR1 is LGHNA, CDR2 YNFKEQ. The CDR3 consists of 14 residues. CDR3 sequence reads: CASSQDGGDSEQYF. The CDR3 coding sequence is TGTGCCAGCAGCCAAGATGGAGGAGACTCTGAGCAGTACTTC.

The CDR3 DNA is TGTGCCAGCAGGTTTAGACAGGGCTTAAAGTTCTTC. This encodes CASRFRQGLKFF. This chain uses TRBV7-8 with TRBJ2-1, with 7 bases fitting TRBD1. V was pared by 6 bases and J by 14 bases, with 10 bases of the junction left unmatched. CDR3 length: 12 amino acids. The V gene's germline CDR1 is SGHVS and CDR2 FQNEAQ.

The chain uses TRBV10-3 and TRBJ1-5; 7 bases agree with TRBD1. The CDR3 has 14 amino acids. The ends lost 4 bases at V and 6 bases at J; junction bases unmatched: 6. Germline values: CDR1 ENHRY, CDR2 SYGVKD. CDR3 residues: CAISVGGGGQPQHF. The CDR3 DNA is TGTGCCATCAGTGTGGGAGGGGGCGGTCAGCCCCAGCATTTT.